This TCR beta chain is drawn from a study of blood T cell repertoires in COVID-19. Across the whole study: Whether acute or convalescent, the COVID-19 samples came from the United States, Italy and Spain. T cells, B-cell-depleted T cells, or PBMCs provided the cDNA or gDNA that served as material.

The Seattle site enrolled patients during active infection and followed them longitudinally. Germline values: CDR1 KGHSH, CDR2 LQKENI. CDR3 length equals 14 residues. V lost 3 bases and J lost 2, with 10 bases in between. In the original processing: From reference gene primer amplification, estimates of nucleated cell counts were derived. Clones were sequenced by immunoSEQ multiplex PCR, and TCRdb holds only the in-frame ones, with some missing. The V and J calls and clone size come from that table; D and trimming were worked out from the DNA. Of about 230,000 clones in the sample, more than 75% were seen once.

The rearrangement uses TRBV18 and TRBJ2-5; D not resolved. The source is a man over 45 with COVID-19, enrolled during active disease. The specimen was peripheral blood. CDR3 loop: CASSPVEAQETQYF. The DNA of the CDR3 is TGTGCCAGCTCACCGGTAGAGGCGCAAGAGACCCAGTACTTC.